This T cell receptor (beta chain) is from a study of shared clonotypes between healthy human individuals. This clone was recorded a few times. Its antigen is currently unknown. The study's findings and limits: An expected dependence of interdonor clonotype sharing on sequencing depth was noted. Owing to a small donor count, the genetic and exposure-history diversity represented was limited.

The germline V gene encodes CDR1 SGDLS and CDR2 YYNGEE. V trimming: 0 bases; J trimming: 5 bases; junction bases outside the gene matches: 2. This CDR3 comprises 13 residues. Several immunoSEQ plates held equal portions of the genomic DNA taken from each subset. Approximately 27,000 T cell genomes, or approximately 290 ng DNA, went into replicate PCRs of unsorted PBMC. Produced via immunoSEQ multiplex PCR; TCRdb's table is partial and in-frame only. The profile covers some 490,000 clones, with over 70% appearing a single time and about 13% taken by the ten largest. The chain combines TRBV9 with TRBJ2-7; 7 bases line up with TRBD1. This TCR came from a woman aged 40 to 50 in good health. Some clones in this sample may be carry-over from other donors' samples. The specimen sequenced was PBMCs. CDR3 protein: CASSVDQGDEQYF. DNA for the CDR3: TGTGCCAGCAGCGTAGACCAGGGGGACGAGCAGTACTTC.